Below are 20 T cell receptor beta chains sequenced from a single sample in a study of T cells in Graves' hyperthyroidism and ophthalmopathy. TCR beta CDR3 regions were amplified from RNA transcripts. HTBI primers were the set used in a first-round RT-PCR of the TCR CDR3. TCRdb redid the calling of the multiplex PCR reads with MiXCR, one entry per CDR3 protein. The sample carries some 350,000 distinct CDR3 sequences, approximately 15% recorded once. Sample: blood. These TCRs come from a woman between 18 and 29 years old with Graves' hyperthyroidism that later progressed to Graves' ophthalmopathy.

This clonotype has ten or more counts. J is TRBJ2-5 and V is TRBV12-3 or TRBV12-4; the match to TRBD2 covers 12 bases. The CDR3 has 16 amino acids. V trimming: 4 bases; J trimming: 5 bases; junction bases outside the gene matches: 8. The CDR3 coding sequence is TGTGCCAGCAGTTCTCCTAGCGGGAGGGCTGGGGAGACCCAGTACTTC. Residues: CASSSPSGRAGETQYF.

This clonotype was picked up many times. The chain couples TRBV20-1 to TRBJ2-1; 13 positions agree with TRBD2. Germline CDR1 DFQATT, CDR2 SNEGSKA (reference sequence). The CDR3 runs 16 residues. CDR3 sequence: CSVRTSGSSAYNEQFF. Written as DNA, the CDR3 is TGCAGCGTTAGGACTAGCGGGAGTTCGGCCTACAATGAGCAGTTCTTC.

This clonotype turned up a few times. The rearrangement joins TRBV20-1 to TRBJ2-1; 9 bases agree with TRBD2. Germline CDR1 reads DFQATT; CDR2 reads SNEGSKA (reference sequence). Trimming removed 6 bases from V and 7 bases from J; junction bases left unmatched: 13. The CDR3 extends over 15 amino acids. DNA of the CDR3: TGCAGTGCAGGGTGGCCTAGCGGGATTCATAATGAGCAGTTCTTC. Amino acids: CSAGWPSGIHNEQFF.

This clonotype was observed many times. The CDR3 DNA reads as TGTGCCAGCAGCCGAAGAGGGACAGTGTCCTACGAGCAGTACTTC. Protein product: CASSRRGTVSYEQYF. The V gene is TRBV11-1, the J gene TRBJ2-7, with 7 bases identical to TRBD1. Germline V gene data show CDR1 as SGHAT and CDR2 as FQDESV (reference sequence). The CDR3 runs 15 residues. Unmatched junction bases numbered 8, after V lost 5 bases and J lost 1 base.

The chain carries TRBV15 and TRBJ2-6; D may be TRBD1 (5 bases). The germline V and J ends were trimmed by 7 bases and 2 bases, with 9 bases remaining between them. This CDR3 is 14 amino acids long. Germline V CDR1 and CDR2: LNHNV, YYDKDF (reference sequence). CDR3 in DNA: TGTGCCACCAATCAGGGTCCTGGGGCCAACGTCCTGACTTTC. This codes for CATNQGPGANVLTF.

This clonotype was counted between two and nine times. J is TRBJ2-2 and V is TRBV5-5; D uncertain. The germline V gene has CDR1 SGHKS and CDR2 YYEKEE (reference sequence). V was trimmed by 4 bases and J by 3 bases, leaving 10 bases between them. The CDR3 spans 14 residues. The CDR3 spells CASSPYSDTGELFF. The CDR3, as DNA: TGTGCCAGCAGCCCGTACAGTGACACCGGGGAGCTGTTTTTT.

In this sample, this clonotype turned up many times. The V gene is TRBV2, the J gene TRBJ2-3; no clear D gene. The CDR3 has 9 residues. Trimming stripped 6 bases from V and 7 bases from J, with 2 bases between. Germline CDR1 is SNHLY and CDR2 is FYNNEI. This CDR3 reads CASSHTQYF. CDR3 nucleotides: TGTGCCAGCAGCCATACGCAGTATTTT.

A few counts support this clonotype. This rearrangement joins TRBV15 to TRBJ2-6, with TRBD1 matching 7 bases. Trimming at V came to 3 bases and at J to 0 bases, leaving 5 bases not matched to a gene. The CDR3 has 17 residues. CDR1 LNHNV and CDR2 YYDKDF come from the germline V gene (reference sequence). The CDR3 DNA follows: TGTGCCACCAGCAGGGCGACAGGGCTCTCTGGGGCCAACGTCCTGACTTTC. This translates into CATSRATGLSGANVLTF.

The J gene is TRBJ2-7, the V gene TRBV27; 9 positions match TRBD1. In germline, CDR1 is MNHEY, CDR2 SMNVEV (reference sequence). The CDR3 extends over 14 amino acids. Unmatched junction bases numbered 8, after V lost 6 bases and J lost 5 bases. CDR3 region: CASRPQGASHEQYF. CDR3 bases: TGTGCCAGCAGACCACAGGGGGCGTCCCACGAGCAGTACTTC.

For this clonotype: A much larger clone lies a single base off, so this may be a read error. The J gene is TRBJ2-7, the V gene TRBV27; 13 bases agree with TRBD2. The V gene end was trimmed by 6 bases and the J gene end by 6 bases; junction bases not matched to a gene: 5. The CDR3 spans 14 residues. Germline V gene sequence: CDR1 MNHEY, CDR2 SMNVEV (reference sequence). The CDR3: CASSIGLAGAEQYF. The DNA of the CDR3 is TGTGCCAGCAGCATCGGACTAGCGGGAGCCGAGCAGTACTTC.

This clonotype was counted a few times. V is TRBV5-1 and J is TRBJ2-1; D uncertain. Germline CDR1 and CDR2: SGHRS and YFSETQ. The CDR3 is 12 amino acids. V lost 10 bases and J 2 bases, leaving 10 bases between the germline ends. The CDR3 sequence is CASGRTYNEQFF. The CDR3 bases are TGCGCCTCAGGCCGGACCTACAATGAGCAGTTCTTC.

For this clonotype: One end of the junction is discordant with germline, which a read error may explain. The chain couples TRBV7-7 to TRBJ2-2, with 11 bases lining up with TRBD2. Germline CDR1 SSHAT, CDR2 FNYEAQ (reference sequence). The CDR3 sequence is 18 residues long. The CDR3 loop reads CASSLVGASGRSTGELFF. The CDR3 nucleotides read TGTGCTAGCAGCTTAGTTGGTGCTAGCGGGAGGTCTACCGGGGAGCTGTTTTTT.

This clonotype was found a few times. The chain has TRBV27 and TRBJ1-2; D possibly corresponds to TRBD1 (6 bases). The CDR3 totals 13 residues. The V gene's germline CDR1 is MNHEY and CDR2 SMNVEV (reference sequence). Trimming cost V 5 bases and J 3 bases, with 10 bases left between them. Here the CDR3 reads CASSPGQYYGYTF. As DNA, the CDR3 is TGTGCCAGCAGTCCGGGACAATACTATGGCTACACCTTC.

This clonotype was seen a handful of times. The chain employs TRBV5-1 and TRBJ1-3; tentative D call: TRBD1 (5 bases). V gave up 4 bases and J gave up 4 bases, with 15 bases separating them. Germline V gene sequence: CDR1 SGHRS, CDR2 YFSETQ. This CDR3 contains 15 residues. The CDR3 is CASSPNDRPGNTIYF. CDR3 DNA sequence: TGCGCCAGCAGCCCCAATGACAGACCGGGAAACACCATATATTTT.

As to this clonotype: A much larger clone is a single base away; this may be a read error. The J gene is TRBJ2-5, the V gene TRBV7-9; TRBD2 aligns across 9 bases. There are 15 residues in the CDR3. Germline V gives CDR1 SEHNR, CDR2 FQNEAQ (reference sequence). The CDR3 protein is CGSSSGLAERETQYF. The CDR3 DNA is TGTGGCAGCAGCTCGGGACTAGCCGAGAGGGAGACCCAGTACTTC.

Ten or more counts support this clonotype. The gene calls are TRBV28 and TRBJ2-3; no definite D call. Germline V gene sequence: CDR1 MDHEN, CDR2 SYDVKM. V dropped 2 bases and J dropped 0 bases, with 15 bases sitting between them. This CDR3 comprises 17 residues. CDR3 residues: CASSLPFSGPSTDTQYF. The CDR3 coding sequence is TGTGCCAGCAGTTTACCTTTCTCGGGTCCGAGCACAGATACGCAGTATTTT.

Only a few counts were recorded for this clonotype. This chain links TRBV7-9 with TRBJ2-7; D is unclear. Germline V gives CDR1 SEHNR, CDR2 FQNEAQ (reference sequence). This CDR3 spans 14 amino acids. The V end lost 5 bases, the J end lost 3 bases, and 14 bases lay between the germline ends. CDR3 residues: CASSPPDRIYEQYF. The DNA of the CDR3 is TGTGCCAGCAGCCCCCCCGACCGAATCTACGAGCAGTACTTC.

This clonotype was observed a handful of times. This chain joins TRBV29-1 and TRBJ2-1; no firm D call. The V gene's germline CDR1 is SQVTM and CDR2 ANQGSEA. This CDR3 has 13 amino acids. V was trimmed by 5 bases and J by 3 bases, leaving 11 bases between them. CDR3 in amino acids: CSVTSRSYNEQFF. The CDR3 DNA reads TGCAGCGTTACTTCTCGGAGCTACAATGAGCAGTTCTTC.

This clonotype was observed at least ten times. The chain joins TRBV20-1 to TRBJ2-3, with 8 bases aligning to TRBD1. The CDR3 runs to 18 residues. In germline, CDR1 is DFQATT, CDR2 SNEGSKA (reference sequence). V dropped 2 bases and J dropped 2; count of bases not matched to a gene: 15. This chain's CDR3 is CSARSGTGVPGPTDTQYF. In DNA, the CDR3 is TGCAGTGCTAGATCCGGGACAGGTGTTCCAGGCCCCACAGATACGCAGTATTTT.

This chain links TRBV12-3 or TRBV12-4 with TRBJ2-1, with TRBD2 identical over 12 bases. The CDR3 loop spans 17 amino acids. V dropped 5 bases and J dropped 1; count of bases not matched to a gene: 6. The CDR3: CASSKTSGRWSYNEQFF. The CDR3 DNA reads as TGTGCCAGCAGTAAAACTAGCGGGAGGTGGTCCTACAATGAGCAGTTCTTC.